One and the same sample provided the 11 T cell receptor beta chains below, sequenced in a study of control samples from healthy donors and cancer patients. The assay was immunoSEQ multiplex PCR, and TCRdb's table has in-frame clones only and misses some. The sample comprises fewer than 200,000 clones, 90% to 95% of which are singletons, and 4.1% rests with the top ten. Sequencing was carried out using blood. These receptors originate from a woman in her fifties or sixties in good health.

The rearrangement links TRBV4-3 to TRBJ2-7; TRBD2 matches at 10 bases. The germline CDR1 and CDR2 sequences are LGHNA and YSLEER. V was clipped by 0 bases and J by 0 bases; unmatched bases: 11. The CDR3 contains 19 residues. CDR3 loop: CASSQERLAGAMGSYEQYF. As DNA, the CDR3 is TGCGCCAGCAGCCAAGAGCGACTAGCGGGCGCGATGGGCTCCTACGAGCAGTACTTC.

The V and J genes are TRBV9 and TRBJ2-1, with 9 nucleotides matching TRBD2. V lost 1 base, J lost 6 bases, and 8 bases stayed unmatched. From germline, CDR1 is SGDLS and CDR2 YYNGEE. The CDR3 totals 16 residues. The DNA for the CDR3 is TGTGCCAGCAGCGTATCTGGCGGGGGGGCCAGCAATGAGCAGTTCTTC. Encoded protein: CASSVSGGGASNEQFF.

The gene calls are TRBV12-5 and TRBJ2-7; D possibly uses TRBD1 or TRBD2 (5 bases each). Germline CDR1 reads LGHNT; CDR2 reads FRNRAP. This CDR3 is 11 amino acids long. V lost 5 bases, J lost 12 bases, and 14 bases lay in between. The CDR3 DNA reads as TGTGCTAGTGGTACGGACGGGGCGGCGTACTTC. Protein product: CASGTDGAAYF.

V usage is TRBV5-1 and J usage is TRBJ1-1; TRBD1 matches 9 bases. V shed 2 bases and J 3 bases; nucleotides not matched to a gene: 8. Germline values: CDR1 SGHRS, CDR2 YFSETQ. The length of the CDR3 is 16 residues. The CDR3 DNA sequence: TGCGCCAGCAGCTTTGGGACAGGGAGGTGGGACACTGAAGCTTTCTTT. This encodes CASSFGTGRWDTEAFF.

The chain joins TRBV6-2 or TRBV6-3 to TRBJ1-5; D is ambiguous. The CDR3 spans 16 residues. Germline values: CDR1 MNHEY, CDR2 SVGEGT. With 2 bases removed from V and 3 bases from J, the gap between germline ends came to 14 bases. CDR3 coding DNA: TGTGCCAGCAGTTACGCTCCGGTTTTATTCAATCAGCCCCAGCATTTT. Amino acids: CASSYAPVLFNQPQHF.

This chain uses TRBV6-5 with TRBJ1-5, with no clear D. This CDR3 has 13 residues. V was trimmed by 7 bases and J by 1 base, leaving 8 bases between them. The germline V gene has CDR1 MNHEY and CDR2 SVGAGI. Here the CDR3 reads CASKKTSNQPQHF. CDR3 in DNA: TGTGCCAGCAAAAAGACCAGCAATCAGCCCCAGCATTTT.

This chain uses TRBV13 with TRBJ1-1, with 8 bases lining up with TRBD1. V dropped 0 bases and J dropped 0; count of bases not matched to a gene: 9. CDR3 size: 18 residues. Germline CDR1 is PRHDT and CDR2 is FYEKMQ (reference sequence). The CDR3 DNA is TGTGCCAGCAGCTTAGGGGCAGGGGGCGCCTCTATGAACACTGAAGCTTTCTTT. Amino acids: CASSLGAGGASMNTEAFF.

J is TRBJ1-1 and V is TRBV5-4, with TRBD1 matching 7 bases. The CDR3 is made up of 15 amino acids. The V segment lost 4 bases and the J segment 0 bases; nucleotides outside the gene matches: 6. Germline lookup yields CDR1 SGHNT and CDR2 YYREEE (reference sequence). The CDR3 sequence is CASSLRTGMNTEAFF. The CDR3 nucleotides read TGTGCCAGCAGCCTAAGGACAGGAATGAACACTGAAGCTTTCTTT.

V and J are TRBV12-3 or TRBV12-4 and TRBJ1-2; possibly TRBD1 for D (6 bases). Trimming took 6 bases from V and 8 from J, leaving 13 bases between them. This CDR3 has 12 residues. The CDR3 sequence is CASSRGQFGYTF. As DNA, the CDR3 is TGTGCCAGCAGCCGAGGACAGTTCGGCTACACCTTC.

The chain uses TRBV25-1 and TRBJ1-2, with 8 bases matching TRBD1. Germline trimming cut 8 bases from V and 6 bases from J; bases unmatched to any gene: 20. CDR1 MGHDK and CDR2 SYGVNS come from the germline V gene. The CDR3 spans 17 residues. CDR3 loop: CASSGQGASVVMDGYTF. The CDR3 coding sequence is TGTGCCAGCTCCGGTCAGGGGGCTTCGGTTGTAATGGATGGCTACACCTTC.

The chain employs TRBV9 and TRBJ1-3, with no clear D. Germline CDR1 and CDR2: SGDLS and YYNGEE. The V and J ends lost 0 bases and 4 bases respectively, with 11 bases between them. The CDR3 is made up of 15 amino acids. For the CDR3, the DNA is TGTGCCAGCAGCGTAGACCGGGGAGCGGGAAACACCATATATTTT. Protein: CASSVDRGAGNTIYF. Using reference TRBV9 and TRBJ1-3 for the parts outside the CDR3, the full variable domain is DSGVTQTPKHLITATGQRVTLRCSPRSGDLSVYWYQQSLDQGLQFLIQYYNGEERAKGNILERFSAQQFPDLHSELNLSSLELGDSALYFCASSVDRGAGNTIYFGEGSWLTVV.